This TCR beta chain was profiled in a study of T cells after yellow fever vaccination. Germline trimming cut 7 bases from V and 4 bases from J; bases unmatched to any gene: 0. CDR1 and CDR2 from the germline V gene are SGHDT and YYEEEE. There are 11 residues in the CDR3. General study results and limits: Clones from primary vaccination mostly reappeared after the booster (roughly 95% CD4, less than 90% CD8). Any FACS-sorted repertoire could hold abundant clonotypes that contaminate it from the bulk population.

As regards this clonotype: Its antigen is unidentified.

A process of 5'RACE template switching, which added a universal primer site and UMIs, was used to make TCR cDNA. One entry per CDR3 protein, called by TCRdb with MiXCR from the 5' RACE reads. The sample carries approximately 450,000 distinct CDR3 sequences, around a sixth recorded once. The clonotype was recovered from a young man who received the YFV17D yellow fever vaccine. Sequences were derived from PBMCs, sampled before the yellow fever booster vaccination. V usage is TRBV5-6 and J usage is TRBJ1-2, with 8 bases fitting TRBD1. The CDR3 sequence: CASDRGYGYTF. The DNA of the CDR3 is TGTGCCAGCGACAGGGGCTATGGCTACACCTTC.